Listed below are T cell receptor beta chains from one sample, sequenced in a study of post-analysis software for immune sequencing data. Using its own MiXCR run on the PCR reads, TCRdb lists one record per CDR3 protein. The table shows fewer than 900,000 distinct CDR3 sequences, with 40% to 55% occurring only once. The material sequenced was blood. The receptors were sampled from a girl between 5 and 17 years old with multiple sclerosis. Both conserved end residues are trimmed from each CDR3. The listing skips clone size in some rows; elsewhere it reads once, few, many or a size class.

ASSYGTTRFGEQF	few	TRBV6-5	TRBJ2-1
ASSRGTGRTEAF	NA	TRBV18	TRBJ1-1
ASSLVGPGQNWDIQY	few	TRBV5-1	TRBJ2-4
ASSYQTASYEQY	NA	TRBV6-6	TRBJ2-7
ASSLWSGSAVTDTQY	few	TRBV4-2	TRBJ2-3
ASSLHSPVQPLH	NA	TRBV19	TRBJ1-5
ASSLDPPGNGGGETQY	NA	TRBV12-3/TRBV12-4	NA
STTGSHEQF	NA	TRBV29-1	TRBJ2-1
ASSSRDNQPQH	NA	TRBV6-6	TRBJ1-5
ASSQMFRAGVGFEQY	NA	TRBV3-1	NA
ASSGSSGFNEQF	NA	TRBV9	TRBJ2-1
ASSPQGSSPTQY	NA	TRBV7-2	TRBJ2-3